What follows are 15 T cell receptor beta chains derived from one specimen sequenced in a study of blood T cell repertoires in COVID-19. Generated by immunoSEQ multiplex PCR, the TCRdb table keeps only in-frame clones and is missing some. Among 70,000 or so clones listed, under 85% were seen once. The material sequenced was peripheral blood. These receptors were taken from a man aged 65 to 85 with acute or convalescent COVID-19.

This chain uses TRBV7-2 with TRBJ1-3, with TRBD1 identical over 8 bases. The CDR3 covers 15 residues. V shed 5 bases, J shed 4 bases, and the junction held 7 bases outside the gene matches. CDR1 is SGHTA and CDR2 is FQGNSA in the germline V gene. The CDR3 DNA reads as TGTGCCAGCAGCCAGGACAGGGTGGCCGGAAACACCATATATTTT. Its translation: CASSQDRVAGNTIYF.

The V and J genes are TRBV14 and TRBJ2-4; D is perhaps TRBD2 (6 bases). The CDR3 loop spans 14 amino acids. The V and J ends lost 7 bases and 7 bases respectively, with 17 bases between them. CDR1 SGHDN and CDR2 FVKESK come from the germline V gene. CDR3 sequence (DNA): TGTGCCAGCAACCCCGGGGGAGACGAGAACATTCAGTACTTC. Translated, it gives CASNPGGDENIQYF.

V is TRBV11-2 and J is TRBJ2-2; D call uncertain. This CDR3 region has 15 residues. Germline V gives CDR1 SGHAT, CDR2 FQNNGV. Trimming cost V 5 bases and J 0 bases, with 10 bases left between them. Here the CDR3 DNA reads TGTGCCAGCAGCCCGAGCGATTCGAACACCGGGGAGCTGTTTTTT. This sequence encodes CASSPSDSNTGELFF.

In its sample, this clone was seen once. The V gene is TRBV9, the J gene TRBJ2-7; the D gene is possibly TRBD2 (6 bases). From germline, CDR1 is SGDLS and CDR2 YYNGEE. There are 15 residues in the CDR3. Trimming cost V 3 bases and J 3 bases, with 16 bases left between them. In DNA form, the CDR3 reads TGTGCCAGCAGCGCAACTAGCTCCCCACTCTACGAGCAGTACTTC. It codes for CASSATSSPLYEQYF.

The genes are TRBV28 and TRBJ2-7; D may be TRBD2 (6 bases). Germline V lookup: CDR1 MDHEN, CDR2 SYDVKM. The CDR3 has 14 residues. The ends were cut back, 3 bases at V and 2 bases at J, with 11 bases in the middle. The CDR3: CASSFRENPYEQYF. CDR3 DNA sequence: TGTGCCAGCAGTTTTCGGGAGAACCCCTACGAGCAGTACTTC.

The V and J genes are TRBV6-6 and TRBJ1-2, with TRBD1 matching over 9 bases. This CDR3 is 15 amino acids long. The V gene's germline CDR1 is MNHNY and CDR2 SVGAGI (reference sequence). Trimming removed 6 bases from V and 1 base from J; junction bases left unmatched: 6. The CDR3 spells CASSSPDRGNYGYTF. CDR3 DNA sequence: TGTGCCAGCAGCTCCCCGGACAGGGGTAACTATGGCTACACCTTC.

The chain uses TRBV7-6 and TRBJ1-3; D perhaps matches TRBD1 (6 bases). Germline CDR1 is SGHVS and CDR2 is FNYEAQ. Trimming removed 1 base from V and 2 bases from J, with 9 bases in between. This CDR3 is 15 amino acids long. CDR3 protein: CASSLGAGAGNTIYF. As DNA, the CDR3 is TGTGCCAGCAGCTTAGGGGCAGGGGCTGGAAACACCATATATTTT.

This clone was found once. J is TRBJ2-2 and V is TRBV7-8; TRBD2 matches at 16 bases. The CDR3 has 18 amino acids. Germline V gene data show CDR1 as SGHVS and CDR2 as FQNEAQ. J lost 5 bases, V lost 4 bases, and 7 bases had no gene match. The DNA for the CDR3 is TGTGCCAGCAGCTCCTCCGGGACTAGCGGGGGGGGGACCGGGGAGCTGTTTTTT. Amino acid sequence: CASSSSGTSGGGTGELFF.

The V call is TRBV6-2 or TRBV6-3, the J call TRBJ1-1; 11 bases align to TRBD1. The CDR3 spans 16 residues. Trimming took 5 bases from V and 0 from J; bases not matched to a gene: 5. The germline V gene encodes CDR1 MNHEY and CDR2 SVGEGT. The CDR3 DNA sequence: TGTGCCAGCAGTCAGGACAGGGGGCGATTGAACACTGAAGCTTTCTTT. This translates into CASSQDRGRLNTEAFF.

This sequence joins TRBV28 and TRBJ1-1; D perhaps matches TRBD1 (6 bases). CDR1 is MDHEN and CDR2 is SYDVKM in the germline V gene. Trimming removed 3 bases from V and 2 bases from J, with 16 bases in between. The CDR3 spans 16 residues. CDR3: CASSLVQGTRNTEAFF. As DNA, the CDR3 is TGTGCCAGCAGTTTGGTTCAGGGGACGAGAAACACTGAAGCTTTCTTT.

The chain combines TRBV4-1 with TRBJ1-3; TRBD1 might be the D (6 bases). The CDR3 runs to 16 residues. V was pared by 5 bases and J by 0 bases, with 14 bases between. Per germline, CDR1 MGHRA and CDR2 YSYEKL. The CDR3 DNA follows: TGCGCCAGCAGCGACCGGACAGTCCTCTCTGGAAACACCATATATTTT. Amino acid sequence: CASSDRTVLSGNTIYF.

In this sample, this clone turned up a few times. V and J are TRBV7-9 and TRBJ2-6; possible D gene TRBD1, 6 bases. The CDR3 length is 18 residues. Looked up from germline, CDR1 is SEHNR and CDR2 is FQNEAQ (reference sequence). The germline V and J ends were trimmed by 5 bases and 0 bases, with 17 bases remaining between them. The CDR3 coding sequence is TGTGCCAGCAGCCCTAGCCTGGGGACAACCTCTGGGGCCAACGTCCTGACTTTC. As protein: CASSPSLGTTSGANVLTF. The full variable domain, completed using reference TRBV7-9 and TRBJ2-6, is DTGVSQNPRHKITKRGQNVTFRCDPISEHNRLYWYRQTLGQGPEFLTYFQNEAQLEKSRLLSDRFSAERPKGSFSTLEIQRTEQGDSAMYLCASSPSLGTTSGANVLTFGAGSRLTVL.

This clone is a singleton in its sample. The genes are TRBV7-3 and TRBJ1-4; TRBD1 is a possible D gene (5 bases). Between the trimmed V and J ends, which lost 2 bases and 0 bases, there was a span of 16 bases. Germline CDR1 is SGHTA and CDR2 is FQGTGA. The CDR3 is 18 residues long. CDR3 in amino acids: CASSLVAGIKATNEKLFF. The CDR3 DNA reads TGTGCCAGCAGCTTAGTTGCAGGGATTAAGGCAACTAATGAAAAACTGTTTTTT.

CDR3 DNA sequence: TGCGCCAGCAGCCCGGGACTAGCGGGTAACGACTACTACAATGAGCAGTTCTTC. Translating it yields CASSPGLAGNDYYNEQFF. This sequence joins TRBV5-1 and TRBJ2-1; TRBD2 agrees at 12 bases. This CDR3 is 18 amino acids long. V gave up 4 bases and J gave up 3 bases; unmatched junction bases: 11. Germline loops: CDR1 SGHRS, CDR2 YFSETQ.

This CDR3 reads CASSPGTGISFPYEQYF. CDR3 sequence (DNA): TGTGCCAGCAGTCCCGGGACAGGGATATCGTTCCCCTACGAGCAGTACTTC. This chain uses TRBV6-2 or TRBV6-3 with TRBJ2-7, with TRBD1 identical over 9 bases. Germline CDR1 MNHEY, CDR2 SVGEGT. V shed 5 bases, J shed 2 bases, and the junction held 13 bases outside the gene matches. CDR3 size: 17 residues.